This T cell receptor beta chain was identified in a study of T-cell memory formation after mild COVID-19. Germline loops: CDR1 DFQATT, CDR2 SNEGSKA (reference sequence). The CDR3 loop spans 12 amino acids. V lost 3 bases to trimming and J lost 3 bases, with 9 bases between them. Points on this clonotype: Its specificity is unknown.

The study's findings and limits: CD4+ clones that contracted lay mainly in CM and EM; CD8+ ones lay in EMRA.

TCRdb re-derived calls from the 5' RACE reads in MiXCR, one entry per CDR3 protein. Among about 40,000 distinct CDR3 sequences listed, approximately 10% were seen once. Input material: PBMCs or a T cell subset sorted from them (not recorded which). This clonotype was sampled from a young man who had mild COVID-19 (a few samples of this study predate the infection). Cell type and time point are not known. V usage is TRBV20-1 and J usage is TRBJ2-7; the D gene is possibly TRBD2 (5 bases). The CDR3 sequence: CSARATSYEQYF. CDR3 nucleotides: TGCAGTGCTAGGGCTACTAGCTACGAGCAGTACTTC.